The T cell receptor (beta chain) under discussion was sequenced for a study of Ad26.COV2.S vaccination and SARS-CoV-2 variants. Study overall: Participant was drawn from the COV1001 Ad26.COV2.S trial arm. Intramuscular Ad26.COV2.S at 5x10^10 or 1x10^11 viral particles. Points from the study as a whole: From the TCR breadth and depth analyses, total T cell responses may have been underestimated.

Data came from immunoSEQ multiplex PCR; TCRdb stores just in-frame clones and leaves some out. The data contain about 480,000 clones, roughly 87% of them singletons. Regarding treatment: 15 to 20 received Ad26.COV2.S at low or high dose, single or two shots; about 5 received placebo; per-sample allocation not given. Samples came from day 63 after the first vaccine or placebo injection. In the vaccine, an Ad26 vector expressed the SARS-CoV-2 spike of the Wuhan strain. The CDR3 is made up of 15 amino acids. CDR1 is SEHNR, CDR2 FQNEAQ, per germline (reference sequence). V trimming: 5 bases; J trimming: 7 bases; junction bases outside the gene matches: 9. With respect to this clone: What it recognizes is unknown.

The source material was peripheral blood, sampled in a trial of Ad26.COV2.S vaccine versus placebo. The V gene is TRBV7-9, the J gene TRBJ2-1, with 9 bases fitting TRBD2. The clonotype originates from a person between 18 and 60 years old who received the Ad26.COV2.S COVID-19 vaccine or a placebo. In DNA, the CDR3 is TGTGCCAGCAGCCCTGGCGGGGGGGATTGGAATGAGCAGTTCTTC. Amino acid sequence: CASSPGGGDWNEQFF.